Each of the 27 T cell receptor beta chains below was sequenced from the same sample in a study of response to subunit inactivated influenza vaccine (dated by TCRdb to the late 2010s). To prepare the library, RT-PCR was applied. Sequencing instrument: Illumina HiSeq 2500. TCRdb applied fastp at Q25 and MiXCR to the public reads, then kept only in-frame beta chains. Under each unique CDR3 protein, matching rows form one entry showing the most common genes and DNA. The table for this sample lists 500,000 to 600,000 distinct CDR3 sequences; about 7.6% of them were counted only once. Of the sample, 10% to 15% is held by the ten largest clones. Here the sequenced sample was PBMCs from blood, taken roughly 24 months after vaccination. The receptors were sampled from a man between 50 and 75 years old who received an inactivated influenza vaccine. Donor details come from another sample of the same person, matched by shared clones.

The rearrangement uses TRBV27 and TRBJ2-1; possibly TRBD1 for D (6 bases). Trimming took 4 bases from V and 2 from J, leaving 12 bases between them. The CDR3 totals 15 residues. The germline CDR1 and CDR2 sequences are MNHEY and SMNVEV (reference sequence). The CDR3 is CASSYGQFPYNEQFF. CDR3 bases: TGTGCCAGCAGTTATGGACAGTTCCCCTACAATGAGCAGTTCTTC.

This clonotype was detected only a few times. The J gene is TRBJ2-7, the V gene TRBV6-2 or TRBV6-3; D might be TRBD1 or TRBD2, each matching 5 bases. With 2 bases removed from V and 6 bases from J, the gap between germline ends came to 8 bases. Per the germline V gene, CDR1 is MNHEY and CDR2 is SVGEGT. This CDR3 is 12 amino acids long. The CDR3 protein is CASSYTRGEQYF. CDR3 sequence (DNA): TGTGCCAGCAGTTACACGAGGGGCGAGCAGTACTTC.

This clonotype has just a few counts. V gene TRBV5-1 combines with J gene TRBJ2-5; D ambiguous. Germline assignment: CDR1 SGHRS and CDR2 YFSETQ. Between the trimmed V and J ends, which lost 2 bases and 4 bases, there was a span of 9 bases. The CDR3 totals 13 residues. The CDR3 reads CASSLSRRETQYF. The DNA of the CDR3 is TGCGCCAGCAGCTTATCGCGCCGAGAGACCCAGTACTTC.

This clonotype was seen a few times. A junction end diverges from the germline sequence, so it may reflect a read error. The chain carries TRBV12-3 or TRBV12-4 and TRBJ2-1; D gene uncertain. This CDR3 is 13 amino acids long. The chain's CDR3 is CASSLERSNEQFF. The CDR3 nucleotides are TGTGCCAGCAGCTTAGAGAGGTCCAATGAGCAGTTCTTC.

This clonotype has at least ten counts. V and J are TRBV7-8 and TRBJ2-4; 8 bases map to TRBD2. The V gene end was trimmed by 3 bases and the J gene end by 5 bases; junction bases not matched to a gene: 6. Germline values: CDR1 SGHVS, CDR2 FQNEAQ. The CDR3 runs 15 residues. CDR3 sequence reads: CASSFGRVPENIQYF. CDR3 nucleotides: TGTGCCAGCAGCTTCGGGAGGGTACCCGAAAACATTCAGTACTTC.

The chain is built from TRBV7-6 and TRBJ2-3; D remains ambiguous. The CDR3 covers 16 residues. Germline CDR1 SGHVS, CDR2 FNYEAQ. Trimming removed 5 bases at V and 5 bases at J, with 20 bases between. The CDR3 nucleotides read TGTGCCAGCAGCCCCCAAATGACCTCAATGCTAGATACGCAGTATTTT. Encoded protein: CASSPQMTSMLDTQYF.

This clonotype was seen only a few times. The chain combines TRBV7-8 with TRBJ2-3; D is possibly TRBD2 (6 bases). The CDR3 totals 17 residues. Germline lookup yields CDR1 SGHVS and CDR2 FQNEAQ. V shed 0 bases and J shed 0 bases, with 13 bases lying between them. The DNA of the CDR3 is TGTGCCAGCAGCTTAGCGTCGGCGGGATATAGCACAGATACGCAGTATTTT. This encodes CASSLASAGYSTDTQYF.

V is TRBV9 and J is TRBJ2-1; tentatively, D is TRBD2 (5 bases). Per germline, CDR1 SGDLS and CDR2 YYNGEE. The CDR3 has 16 amino acids. V gave up 4 bases and J gave up 0 bases, with 14 bases separating them. The CDR3 reads CASSPGAEPSYNEQFF. CDR3 in DNA: TGTGCCAGCAGCCCAGGAGCGGAGCCCTCCTACAATGAGCAGTTCTTC.

The chain joins TRBV6-1 to TRBJ1-5, with a weak D call TRBD1 (6 bases). V shed 5 bases and J shed 3 bases, with 17 bases lying between them. CDR1 is MNHNS and CDR2 is SASEGT in the germline V gene. The CDR3 loop spans 16 amino acids. The CDR3 loop is CASSTAQGWANQPQHF. The CDR3 DNA follows: TGTGCCAGCAGTACCGCCCAGGGGTGGGCCAATCAGCCCCAGCATTTT.

This chain uses TRBV6-5 with TRBJ1-1; D uncertain. Deletions cut 4 bases from V and 0 bases from J, with 12 bases between. Germline CDR1 and CDR2: MNHEY and SVGAGI. The CDR3 is 15 amino acids. CDR3 sequence reads: CASSFGSSLNTEAFF. The CDR3 nucleotides are TGTGCCAGCAGTTTTGGATCCTCTCTGAACACTGAAGCTTTCTTT.

The chain is built from TRBV20-1 and TRBJ2-3, with D hard to call. There are 11 residues in the CDR3. Trimming left V 3 bases short and J 10 bases short, with 11 bases between. Looked up from germline, CDR1 is DFQATT and CDR2 is SNEGSKA (reference sequence). The CDR3 DNA reads TGCAGTGCTAGGAGTCAGATGTCGCAGTATTTT. The encoded protein is CSARSQMSQYF.

This clonotype was observed a few times. J is TRBJ2-7 and V is TRBV24-1; D not certain. Germline assignment: CDR1 KGHDR and CDR2 SFDVKD. V lost 2 bases and J lost 2, with 9 bases in between. The CDR3 spans 14 residues. This CDR3 reads CATSDWHKTYEQYF. Written as DNA, the CDR3 is TGTGCCACCAGTGATTGGCATAAAACCTACGAGCAGTACTTC.

This clonotype was found a few times. The genes are TRBV9 and TRBJ1-2, with D perhaps TRBD1 (5 bases). Germline V gene lookup returns CDR1 SGDLS and CDR2 YYNGEE. The CDR3 contains 15 residues. V gave up 0 bases and J gave up 0 bases, with 9 bases separating them. The DNA of the CDR3 is TGTGCCAGCAGCGTAGAGTGGACACCTAACTATGGCTACACCTTC. Residues: CASSVEWTPNYGYTF.

Many counts were recorded for this clonotype. This chain connects TRBV6-1 to TRBJ1-2; no clear D. V was clipped by 8 bases and J by 3 bases, with 13 bases between them. The CDR3 sequence is 13 residues long. The germline CDR1 and CDR2 sequences are MNHNS and SASEGT. CDR3 DNA: TGTGCCAGCGCCCCCCGGGATGACTATGGCTACACCTTC. Translating gives CASAPRDDYGYTF.

The table lists this clonotype with a few counts. V is TRBV12-3 or TRBV12-4 and J is TRBJ2-3; 8 nucleotides align to TRBD2. The CDR3 totals 15 residues. The V segment lost 0 bases and the J segment 5 bases; nucleotides outside the gene matches: 4. The CDR3 reads CASSLAAGAGDTQYF. The CDR3 nucleotides read TGTGCCAGCAGTTTAGCAGCGGGGGCGGGAGATACGCAGTATTTT.

J is TRBJ2-1 and V is TRBV7-9; TRBD2 agrees at 8 bases. This CDR3 comprises 15 residues. Germline assignment: CDR1 SEHNR and CDR2 FQNEAQ (reference sequence). Trimming at V came to 5 bases and at J to 7 bases, leaving 10 bases not matched to a gene. The CDR3 spells CASSPRGGLGNEQFF. As DNA, the CDR3 is TGTGCCAGCAGCCCCCGGGGGGGCCTAGGTAATGAGCAGTTCTTC.

This clonotype was counted ten times or more. CDR3 nucleotides: TGCGCCAGCAGCCAAGCTCGCTATGGCTACACCTTC. Protein: CASSQARYGYTF. The genes are TRBV4-1 and TRBJ1-2; D is uncertain. The germline V gene has CDR1 MGHRA and CDR2 YSYEKL. CDR3 length: 12 amino acids. Trimming took 1 base from V and 4 from J, leaving 4 bases between them.

This clonotype turned up a few times. This chain links TRBV14 with TRBJ2-6; 7 bases map to TRBD1. The germline V gene has CDR1 SGHDN and CDR2 FVKESK. CDR3 length equals 16 residues. V lost 3 bases and J lost 2; bases outside the gene matches: 4. The CDR3 DNA sequence: TGTGCCAGCAGCCACCTGACAGGGACTGGGGCCAACGTCCTGACTTTC. It translates to CASSHLTGTGANVLTF.

This chain connects TRBV7-2 to TRBJ2-7; a possible D gene is TRBD1 (6 bases). The CDR3 is 15 residues long. Trimming pared 3 bases from V and 0 bases from J, leaving 12 bases between. Germline V gene sequence: CDR1 SGHTA, CDR2 FQGNSA. DNA for the CDR3: TGTGCCAGCAGCTTCTACAGGGTCGCCTCCTACGAGCAGTACTTC. This sequence encodes CASSFYRVASYEQYF.

The chain recombines TRBV20-1 with TRBJ1-4; possible D gene TRBD1, 5 bases. The CDR3 contains 16 residues. V lost 0 bases and J lost 1, with 12 bases in between. Germline V gene lookup returns CDR1 DFQATT and CDR2 SNEGSKA (reference sequence). DNA for the CDR3: TGCAGTGCTAGAGATCCTCGGGGGTTAACTAATGAAAAACTGTTTTTT. It codes for CSARDPRGLTNEKLFF.

This clonotype was counted ten times or more. The CDR3 nucleotides read TGCAGCGTCTCTGAGGGGGCGGATGGCTATGGCTACACCTTC. It specifies CSVSEGADGYGYTF. The chain employs TRBV29-1 and TRBJ1-2; 7 positions agree with TRBD1. Germline trimming cut 6 bases from V and 4 bases from J; bases unmatched to any gene: 11. The germline V gene has CDR1 SQVTM and CDR2 ANQGSEA. This CDR3 has 14 residues.

The rearrangement uses TRBV10-3 and TRBJ1-2, with D possibly being TRBD1 (6 bases). This CDR3 has 16 residues. Deletions cut 2 bases from V and 1 base from J, with 14 bases between. The germline CDR1 and CDR2 sequences are ENHRY and SYGVKD. The DNA of the CDR3 is TGTGCCATCAGTGAGGTCGAGGGGGGCATTAACTATGGCTACACCTTC. It codes for CAISEVEGGINYGYTF.

This clonotype was found a few times. The rearrangement links TRBV5-1 to TRBJ2-5, with no clear D. Germline V CDR1 and CDR2: SGHRS, YFSETQ. Trimming left V 1 base short and J 2 bases short, with 15 bases between. There are 16 residues in the CDR3. The CDR3 region is CASSLSTRSDQETQYF. The CDR3 nucleotides read TGCGCCAGCAGCTTGTCAACGAGATCGGATCAAGAGACCCAGTACTTC.

This rearrangement joins TRBV20-1 to TRBJ1-6; possible D gene TRBD1, 5 bases. The ends were cut back, 0 bases at V and 9 bases at J, with 15 bases in the middle. Germline lookup yields CDR1 DFQATT and CDR2 SNEGSKA (reference sequence). This CDR3 is 15 amino acids long. The CDR3 region has the DNA TGCAGTGCTAGAGATTATCCACAAGGGGTTTCACCCCTCCACTTT. This translates into CSARDYPQGVSPLHF.

This clonotype was seen ten or more times. The chain carries TRBV7-2 and TRBJ2-5; D gene uncertain. The germline V gene has CDR1 SGHTA and CDR2 FQGNSA. The germline V and J ends were trimmed by 0 bases and 4 bases, with 12 bases remaining between them. This CDR3 comprises 15 residues. Written as DNA, the CDR3 is TGTGCCAGCAGCTTAGCGCCGGACCGAAGAGAGACCCAGTACTTC. It is translated as CASSLAPDRRETQYF.

This clonotype occurred a few times. The V gene is TRBV20-1, the J gene TRBJ2-3; TRBD2 matches 7 bases. The CDR3 is 15 residues long. V was clipped by 0 bases and J by 5 bases; unmatched bases: 8. The germline gives CDR1 DFQATT, CDR2 SNEGSKA (reference sequence). CDR3 in DNA: TGCAGTGCTAGAGATCTGCCTAGCGGATTAGATACGCAGTATTTT. Translating gives CSARDLPSGLDTQYF.

This clonotype was seen a handful of times. The chain links TRBV12-3 or TRBV12-4 to TRBJ2-3; D may match TRBD1 or TRBD2 (6 bases each). V lost 1 base to trimming and J lost 2 bases, with 16 bases between them. The CDR3 has 17 amino acids. The CDR3 protein is CASSLVGGPTSTDTQYF. The CDR3 DNA is TGTGCCAGCAGTTTAGTCGGGGGCCCCACCTCCACAGATACGCAGTATTTT.